Given below is one TCR beta chain in context. The data stem from a study of blood T cell repertoires in COVID-19. Study in general: The study drew acute and convalescent COVID-19 samples from the United States, Italy and Spain. Sample material is recorded as cDNA or gDNA derived from T cells, B-cell-depleted T cells, or PBMCs.

The germline V and J ends were trimmed by 4 bases and 12 bases, with 16 bases remaining between them. This CDR3 region has 13 residues. Germline CDR1 reads MNHEY; CDR2 reads SVGEGT. Authors' processing steps: Researchers report that nucleated cell counts were estimated from reference gene primer amplification. TCRdb keeps only in-frame clones here, not all; method: immunoSEQ multiplex PCR. D and trimming were read from the DNA, whereas the V and J calls and clone size are those reported in that table. The sample has around 200,000 clones, roughly three quarters seen once. Seattle cases were enrolled at active infection and followed longitudinally.

The chain couples TRBV6-2 or TRBV6-3 to TRBJ2-1, with TRBD1 as a possible D gene (6 bases). Specimen: peripheral blood. The receptor was isolated from a woman aged 35 to 49 with COVID-19, enrolled during active disease. This CDR3 reads CASSSGTPNRQFF. The CDR3 nucleotides are TGTGCCAGCAGTTCCGGGACACCCAATCGGCAGTTCTTC.